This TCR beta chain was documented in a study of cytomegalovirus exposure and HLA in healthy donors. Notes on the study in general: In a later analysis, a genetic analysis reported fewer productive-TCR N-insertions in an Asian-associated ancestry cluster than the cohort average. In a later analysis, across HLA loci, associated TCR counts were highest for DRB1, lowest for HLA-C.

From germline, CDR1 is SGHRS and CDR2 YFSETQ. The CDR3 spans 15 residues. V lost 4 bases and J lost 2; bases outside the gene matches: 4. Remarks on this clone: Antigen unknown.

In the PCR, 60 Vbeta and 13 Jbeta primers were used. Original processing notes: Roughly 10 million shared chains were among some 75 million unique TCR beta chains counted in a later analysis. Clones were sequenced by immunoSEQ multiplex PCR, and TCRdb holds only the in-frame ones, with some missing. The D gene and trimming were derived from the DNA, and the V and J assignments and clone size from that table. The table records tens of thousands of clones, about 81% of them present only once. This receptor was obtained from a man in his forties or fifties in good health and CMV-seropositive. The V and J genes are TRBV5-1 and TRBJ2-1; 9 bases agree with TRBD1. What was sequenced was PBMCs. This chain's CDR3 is CASSRTGDAYNEQFF. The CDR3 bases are TGCGCCAGCAGCCGGACAGGGGACGCCTACAATGAGCAGTTCTTC.